The T cell receptor beta chain described here comes from a study of response to subunit inactivated influenza vaccine. Germline V gives CDR1 LNHDA, CDR2 SQIVND (reference sequence). V lost 0 bases, J lost 0 bases, and 9 bases lay in between. This CDR3 spans 16 amino acids. Overall study results and limits: Authors suggested each seasonal flu vaccination may recruit only limited numbers of new T cells.

MiXCR, applied by TCRdb to the RT-PCR reads, yields one record per CDR3 protein. The data show hundreds of thousands of distinct CDR3 sequences, more than 11% seen once. This clonotype was counted a few times. Its specificity is unknown. The V gene is TRBV19, the J gene TRBJ2-1, with D uncertain. The TCR originated in a man aged 50 to 59 who received an inactivated influenza vaccine. Sequences were derived from PBMCs from blood, sampled 14 days before vaccination. This chain's CDR3 is CASSIDGSSSYNEQFF. The CDR3 bases are TGTGCCAGTAGTATAGATGGGTCCAGCTCCTACAATGAGCAGTTCTTC.